This T cell receptor beta chain was observed in a study of blood T cell repertoires in COVID-19 (dated by TCRdb to the early 2020s). For the study in its entirety: Samples from collaborators originated in the United States, Italy and Spain and spanned both the acute and convalescent phases of COVID-19. Samples came from the ongoing ImmuneRACE study (first 160 participants) plus 1,254 subjects from 6 global collaborators. A de-identified subject ID, COVID-19 status, age in years and sex were almost always included in the sample metadata. The material from the prospective study consisted of cDNA or gDNA derived from T cells, B-cell-depleted T cells, or PBMCs. A freely available public database, intended as a resource for researchers studying the immune response to SARS-CoV-2, is where the repertoires were released. The dataset comprised deeply sampled blood TCRbeta repertoires from subjects exposed to, actively infected with, or recovered from COVID-19. Where available, HLA class I and class II types were obtained from metadata supplied by the sample provider rather than from assay-based typing. What the work shows at the level of the full study, not this receptor alone: How much clinical and demographic metadata was included differed by source and by participant, and the metadata was provided uncurated.

TCRbeta CDR3 regions were amplified from genomic DNA by means of the immunoSEQ Assay, a bias-controlled multiplex PCR. For the original study's pipeline: The number of nucleated cells in each sample was estimated by amplification of reference gene primers within the assay. To quantify the absolute abundance of each unique TCRbeta CDR3 rearrangement, sequence reads were collapsed and filtered. For each sample, productive Simpson clonality was calculated by taking the square root of Simpson's diversity index across productive rearrangements. TCRdb took over this immuneACCESS table, retaining in-frame rearrangements with V and J assigned. Such tables are incomplete; in checked studies, under half of the missing clones stem from an unresolved V gene, and the remainder is unexplained. The D gene and trimming were derived from the DNA, and the V and J assignments and clone size from that table. The sample table records about 270,000 clones; more than 70% of these occur just once. The ten largest clones add up to roughly 3.1% of the sample.

Whole blood was collected in K2EDTA tubes by collaborating institutions according to the institutions' own protocols. For TCRbeta analysis, collaborator samples were shipped as frozen whole blood, as isolated PBMCs, or as DNA extracted from either sample type. Trimming costs V 3 bases and J 0 bases, and their ends lie 12 bases apart. As encoded in the germline V gene, CDR1 is KGHSH while CDR2 is LQKENI. Including the terminal cysteine and phenylalanine, the CDR3 comprises 16 residues. Only the CDR3 part of the read is kept: 48 bases, read in frame from the first base. In this sample, this clone turned up a few times. It has no known antigen specificity. No much larger clonotype is one base removed from it; base qualities were not supplied.

Sequencing was carried out using peripheral blood. Rearrangement joined TRBV18 to TRBJ1-5; the D gene is perhaps TRBD1, from 5 matching bases. The sequence derives from a woman aged 18-35 years with acute or convalescent COVID-19. The CDR3 corresponds to CASSPQTEPSNQPQHF. Here is the DNA: TGTGCCAGCTCACCCCAGACAGAACCTAGCAATCAGCCCCAGCATTTT.